One sample yielded the 15 T cell receptor beta chains listed below, sequenced in a study of molecular identifiers for immune sequencing clone quantification. TCRdb used MiXCR to reprocess the PCR reads, holding one entry per CDR3 protein. This table has hundreds of thousands of distinct CDR3 sequences, approximately 20% appearing once. The sequencing input was naive CD8+ T cells from blood, with Jurkat cell RNA spiked in. Regarding subset: FACS-sorted CD8+CD4-CCR7+CD45RA+ naive T cells. Source of these receptors: a human donor in good health. Some libraries in this study had Jurkat cell RNA spiked in.

This clonotype was observed a few times. This rearrangement joins TRBV12-3 or TRBV12-4 to TRBJ2-3; D ambiguous. This CDR3 is built from 15 residues. Trimming pared 6 bases from V and 1 base from J, leaving 14 bases between. The DNA of the CDR3 is TGTGCCAGCAGCAGAATAGAAGAACGCACAGATACGCAGTATTTT. Translating gives CASSRIEERTDTQYF.

This clonotype has only a few counts. The chain is built from TRBV11-2 and TRBJ2-3, with TRBD1 matching over 9 bases. Germline V gene lookup returns CDR1 SGHAT and CDR2 FQNNGV. This CDR3 is built from 15 residues. V was clipped by 7 bases and J by 3 bases; unmatched bases: 8. CDR3 loop: CASKAGQGPTDTQYF. For the CDR3, the DNA is TGTGCCAGCAAGGCGGGACAGGGCCCTACAGATACGCAGTATTTT.

There are many counts of this clonotype. The CDR3 is CASSTAGGLLDEQYF. The CDR3 region has the DNA TGTGCCAGTAGTACAGCGGGGGGGCTTCTTGACGAGCAGTACTTC. The rearrangement links TRBV19 to TRBJ2-7; 10 bases are shared with TRBD2. Per the germline V gene, CDR1 is LNHDA and CDR2 is SQIVND (reference sequence). The V gene end was trimmed by 4 bases and the J gene end by 5 bases; junction bases not matched to a gene: 8. This CDR3 has 15 residues.

This clonotype showed up many times. CDR3 in DNA: TGTGCCAGCAGCAGTAGACAGGGGGAAGATTCTGGGGCCAACGTCCTGACTTTC. This gives the protein CASSSRQGEDSGANVLTF. The V gene is TRBV11-3, the J gene TRBJ2-6; 9 bases align to TRBD1. CDR3 size: 18 residues. CDR1 is SGHNT, CDR2 YENEEA, per germline. With V trimmed by 5 bases and J by 1 base, 9 bases remained unmatched.

As to this clonotype: The missing conserved phenylalanine or tryptophan at the end of this CDR3 makes a read error likely. The chain joins TRBV7-9 to TRBJ2-1, with D perhaps assigned TRBD1 or TRBD2 (5 bases each). CDR3 size: 15 residues. Per the germline V gene, CDR1 is SEHNR and CDR2 is FQNEAQ (reference sequence). The V end was cut by 5 bases, the J end by 12 bases, with 23 bases between. The CDR3 sequence: CASSNRDGVDVGQFS. CDR3 sequence (DNA): TGTGCCAGCAGCAACCGGGACGGGGTCGATGTAGGGCAGTTCTCC.

This clonotype was picked up many times. V gene TRBV7-9 combines with J gene TRBJ2-7; 11 positions agree with TRBD2. CDR1 is SEHNR, CDR2 FQNEAQ, per germline (reference sequence). CDR3 length: 15 residues. The V and J ends lost 4 bases and 5 bases, in that order; junction bases with no gene match: 7. For the CDR3, the DNA is TGTGCCAGCAGCTCGGCCGGGACTAGCGGCCACGAGCAGTACTTC. Amino acids: CASSSAGTSGHEQYF. Based on the CDR3 plus reference TRBV7-9 and TRBJ2-7, the full variable domain is DTGVSQNPRHKITKRGQNVTFRCDPISEHNRLYWYRQTLGQGPEFLTYFQNEAQLEKSRLLSDRFSAERPKGSFSTLEIQRTEQGDSAMYLCASSSAGTSGHEQYFGPGTRLTVT.

Details on this clonotype: The final CDR3 position lacks the conserved phenylalanine or tryptophan, pointing to a likely read error. The chain recombines TRBV12-3 or TRBV12-4 with TRBJ2-7, with 8 bases aligning to TRBD1. V lost 6 bases and J lost 4; bases outside the gene matches: 8. The CDR3 is made up of 14 amino acids. The CDR3 nucleotides read TGTGCCAGCAGCTACGGACAGGGTGGGTACGAGCAGTACCTC. Protein: CASSYGQGGYEQYL.

This clonotype appeared many times. The chain employs TRBV5-6 and TRBJ2-7; D is uncertain. Trimming stripped 2 bases from V and 2 bases from J, with 11 bases between. This CDR3 is 14 amino acids long. Germline V gene lookup returns CDR1 SGHDT and CDR2 YYEEEE. CDR3 residues: CASSFVQVAYEQYF. CDR3 coding DNA: TGTGCCAGCAGCTTTGTACAAGTGGCCTACGAGCAGTACTTC. The variable domain in full, completed from reference TRBV5-6 and TRBJ2-7, reads DAGVTQSPTHLIKTRGQQVTLRCSPKSGHDTVSWYQQALGQGPQFIFQYYEEEERQRGNFPDRFSGHQFPNYSSELNVNALLLGDSALYLCASSFVQVAYEQYFGPGTRLTVT.

Many counts were recorded for this clonotype. This chain connects TRBV5-1 to TRBJ2-7; TRBD1 aligns across 10 bases. The CDR3 has 15 residues. Trimming at V came to 4 bases and at J to 5 bases, leaving 9 bases not matched to a gene. Germline CDR1 and CDR2: SGHRS and YFSETQ. The CDR3: CASSPRQGALNEQYF. CDR3 DNA: TGCGCCAGCAGCCCCCGACAGGGGGCGTTAAACGAGCAGTACTTC.

This clonotype occurred a few times. This chain connects TRBV4-1 to TRBJ1-6, with D possibly TRBD1 on 5 matching bases. Per the germline V gene, CDR1 is MGHRA and CDR2 is YSYEKL. V was clipped by 0 bases and J by 7 bases, with 16 bases between them. This CDR3 spans 17 amino acids. The CDR3 is CASSQEPTVFGNSPLHF. CDR3 DNA: TGCGCCAGCAGCCAAGAACCGACAGTCTTTGGCAATTCACCCCTCCACTTT.

This clonotype was found once. A much larger clonotype is one base distant, so this may be a read error. This chain uses TRBV6-1 with TRBJ2-7; TRBD2 matches at 9 bases. Germline V gene lookup returns CDR1 MNHNS and CDR2 SASEGT. CDR3 size: 14 residues. CDR3 loop: CACSENSGSYEQYF. The CDR3 DNA is TGTGCCTGCAGTGAAAATAGCGGGAGCTACGAGCAGTACTTC.

This clonotype showed up many times. The V and J genes are TRBV12-3 or TRBV12-4 and TRBJ2-3; 8 nucleotides agree with TRBD2. The CDR3 is 18 residues long. Trimming removed 4 bases from V and 6 bases from J; junction bases left unmatched: 18. CDR3 sequence (DNA): TGTGCCAGCAGTTCTAGTCGGAGCGGGGGCTCCCTGGGCGATACGCAGTATTTT. This codes for CASSSSRSGGSLGDTQYF.

This clonotype was observed a few times. The chain has TRBV3-1 and TRBJ2-2; 8 nucleotides align to TRBD1. Germline values: CDR1 LGHDT, CDR2 YNNKEL (reference sequence). J gave up 3 bases and V 4 bases, and 10 bases lay outside the gene matches. The CDR3 covers 17 residues. In DNA, the CDR3 is TGTGCCAGCAGCCCAATAACCGGGACAGGCGACACCGGGGAGCTGTTTTTT. As protein: CASSPITGTGDTGELFF.

Note on this clonotype: A read error may explain this, as a much larger clone is one base away. The rearrangement joins TRBV4-3 to TRBJ2-7; a possible D gene is TRBD2 (6 bases). This CDR3 region has 16 residues. Germline CDR1 LGHNA, CDR2 YSLEER. The DNA for the CDR3 is TGCACCAGCAGCCAAGATCGTGGCGGGGTCCCCTACGAGCAGTACTTC. This encodes CTSSQDRGGVPYEQYF.

Comment on this clonotype: A clone one base away is much larger, so this may be a read error. V and J are TRBV2 and TRBJ2-7; D may be TRBD2 (5 bases). Germline V gene sequence: CDR1 SNHLY, CDR2 FYNNEI. Trimming pared 11 bases from V and 7 bases from J, leaving 12 bases between. This CDR3 comprises 10 residues. DNA of the CDR3: TGTGCCTGCAAATCGGGGGAGCAGTACTTC. Translating it yields CACKSGEQYF.